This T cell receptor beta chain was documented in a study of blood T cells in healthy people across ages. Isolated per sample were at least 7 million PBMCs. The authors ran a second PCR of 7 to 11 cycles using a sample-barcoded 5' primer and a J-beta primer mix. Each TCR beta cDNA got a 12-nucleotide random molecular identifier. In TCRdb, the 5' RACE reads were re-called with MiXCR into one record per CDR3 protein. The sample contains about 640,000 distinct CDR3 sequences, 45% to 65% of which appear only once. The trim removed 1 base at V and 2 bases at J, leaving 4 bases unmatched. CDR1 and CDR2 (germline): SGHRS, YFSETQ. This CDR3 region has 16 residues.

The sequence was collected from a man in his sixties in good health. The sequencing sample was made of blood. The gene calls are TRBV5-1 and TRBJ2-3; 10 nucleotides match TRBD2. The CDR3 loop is CASSLRSGGVTDTQYF. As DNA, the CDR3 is TGCGCCAGCAGCTTGCGGAGCGGGGGGGTCACAGATACGCAGTATTTT.